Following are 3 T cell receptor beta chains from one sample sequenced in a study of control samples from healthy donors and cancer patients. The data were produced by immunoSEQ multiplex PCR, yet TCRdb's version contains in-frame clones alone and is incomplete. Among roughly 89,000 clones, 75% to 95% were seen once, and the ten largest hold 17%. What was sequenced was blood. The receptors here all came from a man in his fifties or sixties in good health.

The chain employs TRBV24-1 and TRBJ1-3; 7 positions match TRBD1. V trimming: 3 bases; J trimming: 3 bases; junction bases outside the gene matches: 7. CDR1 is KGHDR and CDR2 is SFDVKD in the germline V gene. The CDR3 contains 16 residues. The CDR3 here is CATSDAGGTIGNTIYF. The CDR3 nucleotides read TGTGCCACCAGTGATGCAGGGGGAACTATTGGAAACACCATATATTTT.

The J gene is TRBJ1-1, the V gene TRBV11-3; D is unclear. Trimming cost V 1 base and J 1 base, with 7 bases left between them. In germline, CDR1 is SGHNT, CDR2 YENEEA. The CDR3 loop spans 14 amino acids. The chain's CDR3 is CASSLGGSNTEAFF. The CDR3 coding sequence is TGTGCCAGCAGCTTAGGTGGGTCGAACACTGAAGCTTTCTTT.

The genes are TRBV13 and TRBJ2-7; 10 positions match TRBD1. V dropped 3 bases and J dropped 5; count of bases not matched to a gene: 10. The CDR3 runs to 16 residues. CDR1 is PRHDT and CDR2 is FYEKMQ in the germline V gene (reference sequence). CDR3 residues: CASSFYTRDRGNEQYF. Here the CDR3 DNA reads TGTGCCAGCAGCTTCTACACTCGGGACAGGGGCAACGAGCAGTACTTC.